The entry below gives a single T cell receptor (beta chain) sequence along with its context. Its target is unknown. A single base separates this from a much larger clone, so it may be a read error. The use of previously described methods and listed TCR primers produced the bulk TCR libraries. TCRdb re-analysed the PCR reads in MiXCR, keeping a single row per CDR3 protein. The data show about 500,000 distinct CDR3 sequences, 25% seen once. This specimen comes from a study of molecular identifiers for immune sequencing clone quantification. This CDR3 contains 14 residues. Germline CDR1 is SGDLS and CDR2 is YYNGEE. It was from about 21,000 to 970,000 sorted cells, with 10%, 30% or 50% RNA, that naive CD8 libraries came. Whole-study results and caveats: In cases of identical TCR molecules sharing a barcode, highly expanded clone sizes could be underestimated.

V and J are TRBV9 and TRBJ2-2; the D gene is possibly TRBD2 (5 bases). The sequenced sample consisted of naive CD8+ T cells from blood, with Jurkat cell RNA spiked in. Specified subset: FACS-sorted CD8+CD4-CCR7+CD45RA+ naive T cells. The sequence was collected from a human donor in good health. Some libraries in this study had Jurkat cell RNA spiked in. CDR3 protein: CASSVGFTTGEPFF. As DNA, the CDR3 is TGTGCCAGCAGCGTAGGCTTCACCACCGGGGAGCCGTTTTTT.